The rows below give T cell receptor beta chains drawn from one sample of a study of blood T cell repertoires in COVID-19. The assay was immunoSEQ multiplex PCR, and TCRdb's table has in-frame clones only and misses some. Of a few hundred thousand clones listed, 87% are singletons. The sequencing input was peripheral blood. The source is a man aged 18 to 30 with active or convalescent COVID-19. CDR3s include the opening cysteine and the closing phenylalanine or tryptophan. A D gene is named only where the DNA matches it firmly. Only part of the rows carry a size: once, few, many, or a class if the clone is expanded.

V,J,D,size,CDR3,DNA
TRBV18,TRBJ1-3,TRBD1,NA,CASSRDREDTIYF,TGTGCCAGCTCACGGGACAGGGAAGACACCATATATTTT
TRBV5-4,TRBJ2-3,NA,NA,CASSLDYSTDTQYF,TGTGCCAGCAGCTTGGATTACTCGACAGATACGCAGTATTTT
TRBV11-2,TRBJ1-6,NA,NA,CASRTDRSSYNSPLHF,TGTGCCAGCAGGACTGACAGAAGCTCCTATAATTCACCCCTCCACTTT
TRBV28,TRBJ1-2,NA,NA,CASSLHLGGSPNYGYTF,TGTGCCAGCAGTTTACACCTCGGGGGGAGCCCCAACTATGGCTACACCTTC
TRBV7-2,TRBJ1-1,NA,once,CASSLGRNTEAFF,TGTGCCAGCAGCTTGGGCCGGAACACTGAAGCTTTCTTT
TRBV29-1,TRBJ2-1,TRBD2,NA,CSVEVPGLASYNEQFF,TGCAGCGTTGAAGTACCGGGACTAGCTTCCTACAATGAGCAGTTCTTC
TRBV4-1,TRBJ2-1,TRBD2,few,CASSQDLRLAAYNEQFF,TGCGCCAGCAGCCAAGATCTTCGGCTAGCGGCCTACAATGAGCAGTTCTTC
TRBV6-4,TRBJ2-2,TRBD2,NA,CASRGAGLAGAGELFF,TGTGCCAGCAGGGGGGCGGGACTAGCGGGAGCCGGGGAGCTGTTTTTT
TRBV28,TRBJ1-1,NA,NA,CASRDRVNTEAFF,TGTGCCAGCAGAGACAGAGTGAACACTGAAGCTTTCTTT
TRBV12-3/TRBV12-4,TRBJ2-2,TRBD2,NA,CASRGGNGELFF,TGTGCCAGCAGGGGGGGGAACGGGGAGCTGTTTTTT
TRBV18,TRBJ1-5,NA,NA,CASSPQGGAGTSQPQHF,TGTGCCAGCTCACCACAGGGCGGTGCGGGCACCAGTCAGCCCCAGCATTTT
TRBV7-9,TRBJ2-6,TRBD1,NA,CASPPGQGPGANVLTF,TGTGCCAGCCCCCCCGGACAGGGACCTGGGGCCAACGTCCTGACTTTC
TRBV10-3,TRBJ2-7,TRBD2,NA,CATQRSLAGVFYEQYF,TGTGCCACCCAAAGGTCCCTAGCGGGAGTGTTCTACGAGCAGTACTTC
TRBV7-8,TRBJ2-7,TRBD1,NA,CASSKGRDRLYEQYF,TGTGCCAGCAGCAAGGGCAGGGACAGGCTCTACGAGCAGTACTTC